This entry is about one T cell receptor beta chain. Study processing details: Quantification of nucleated cells was approximated via reference gene primer amplification. Sequencing was performed with immunoSEQ multiplex PCR; in TCRdb, only in-frame clones are kept and a portion is missing. Clone size and the V and J calls come from that table; the DNA yielded D and trimming. The table lists roughly 280,000 clones, about 86% of them singletons. The sample originates from a study of blood T cell repertoires in COVID-19. Looking at the study overall: The United States, Italy and Spain were the sources of the acute and convalescent COVID-19 samples. PBMCs, B-cell-depleted T cells, or T cells were the source of the cDNA or gDNA that made up the material.

V was pared by 2 bases and J by 0 bases, with 7 bases between. The CDR3 covers 14 residues. Per germline, CDR1 MNHEY and CDR2 SVGAGI. Sequenced material: peripheral blood. This sequence was found in a young man with active or convalescent COVID-19. The chain employs TRBV6-5 and TRBJ1-1; D might be TRBD1 (5 bases). The CDR3 coding sequence is TGTGCCAGCAGTTACCAGGGTATGAACACTGAAGCTTTCTTT. Translating it yields CASSYQGMNTEAFF.